This T cell receptor beta chain was captured in a study of blood T cell repertoires in COVID-19. This clone showed up just once. V was pared by 0 bases and J by 6 bases, with 6 bases of the junction left unmatched. The CDR3 covers 16 residues. The germline gives CDR1 LGHNA, CDR2 YNFKEQ. Produced via immunoSEQ multiplex PCR; TCRdb's table is partial and in-frame only. The data contain approximately 120,000 clones, roughly 90% of them singletons. Sequenced: peripheral blood. The chain carries TRBV4-2 and TRBJ2-1; TRBD2 matches at 9 bases. This sequence was found in a man aged 50 or older with COVID-19, enrolled during active disease. The CDR3 protein is CASSQDFSREGNEQFF. The CDR3 DNA is TGTGCCAGCAGCCAAGATTTCTCGCGGGAGGGCAATGAGCAGTTCTTC.